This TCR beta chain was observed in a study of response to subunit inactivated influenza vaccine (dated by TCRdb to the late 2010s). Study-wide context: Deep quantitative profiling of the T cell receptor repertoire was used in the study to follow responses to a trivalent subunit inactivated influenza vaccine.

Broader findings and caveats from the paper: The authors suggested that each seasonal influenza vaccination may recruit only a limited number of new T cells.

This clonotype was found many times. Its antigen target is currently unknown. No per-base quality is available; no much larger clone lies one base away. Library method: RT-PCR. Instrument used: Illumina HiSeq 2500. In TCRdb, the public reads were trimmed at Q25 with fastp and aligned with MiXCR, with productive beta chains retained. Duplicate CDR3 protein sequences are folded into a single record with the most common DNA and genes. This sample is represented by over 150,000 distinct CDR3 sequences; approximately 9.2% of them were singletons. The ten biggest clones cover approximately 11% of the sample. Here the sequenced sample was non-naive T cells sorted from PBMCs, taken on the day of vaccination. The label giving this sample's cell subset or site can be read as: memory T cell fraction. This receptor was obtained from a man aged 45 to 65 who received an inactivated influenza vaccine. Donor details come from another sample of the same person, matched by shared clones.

The DNA sequence follows: TGTGCCAGCAGACTATCACAGGGGGACTATGGCTACACCTTC. This codes for CASRLSQGDYGYTF. The chain employs TRBV7-6 and TRBJ1-2; TRBD1 agrees with 8 junctional bases. Sequences SGHVS (CDR1) and FNYEAQ (CDR2) are obtained from the germline V gene. Trimming leaves V shorter by 6 bases and J shorter by 3 bases, with the junction holding 6 bases beyond the gene matches. From cysteine to phenylalanine, the CDR3 is 14 amino acids long. Just CDR3 DNA is preserved here, 42 bases in frame from base 1.